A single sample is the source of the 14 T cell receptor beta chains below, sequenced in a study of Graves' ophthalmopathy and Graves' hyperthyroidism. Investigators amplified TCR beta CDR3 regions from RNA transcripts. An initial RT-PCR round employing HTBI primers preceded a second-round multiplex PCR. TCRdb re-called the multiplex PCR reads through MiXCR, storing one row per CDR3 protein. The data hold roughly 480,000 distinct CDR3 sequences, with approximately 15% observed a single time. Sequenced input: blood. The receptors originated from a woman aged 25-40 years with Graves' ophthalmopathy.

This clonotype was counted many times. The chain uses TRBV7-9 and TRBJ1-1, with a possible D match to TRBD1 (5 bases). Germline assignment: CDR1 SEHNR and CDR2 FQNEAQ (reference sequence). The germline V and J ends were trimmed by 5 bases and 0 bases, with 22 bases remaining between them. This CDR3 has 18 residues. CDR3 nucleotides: TGTGCCAGCAGCCCGGGACGCGGACAAGGCCTTCTGAACACTGAAGCTTTCTTT. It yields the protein CASSPGRGQGLLNTEAFF.

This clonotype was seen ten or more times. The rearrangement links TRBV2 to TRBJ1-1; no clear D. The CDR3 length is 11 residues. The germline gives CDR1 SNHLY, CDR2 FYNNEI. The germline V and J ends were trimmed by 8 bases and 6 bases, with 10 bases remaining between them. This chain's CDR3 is CASLFDAEAFF. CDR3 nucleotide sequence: TGTGCCAGCCTCTTTGACGCTGAAGCTTTCTTT.

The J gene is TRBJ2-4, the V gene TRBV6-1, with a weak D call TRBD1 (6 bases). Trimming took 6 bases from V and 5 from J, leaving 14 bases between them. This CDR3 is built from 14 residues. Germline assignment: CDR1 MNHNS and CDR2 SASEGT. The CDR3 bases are TGTGCCAGCAGCCGTGGGGGACAACAAAACATTCAGTACTTC. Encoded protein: CASSRGGQQNIQYF.

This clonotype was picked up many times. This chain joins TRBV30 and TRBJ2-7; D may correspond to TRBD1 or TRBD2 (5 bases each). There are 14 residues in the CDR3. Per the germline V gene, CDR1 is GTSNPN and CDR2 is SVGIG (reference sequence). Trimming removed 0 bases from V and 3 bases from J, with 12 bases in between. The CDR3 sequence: CAWSVRAGSYEQYF. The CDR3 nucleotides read TGTGCCTGGAGTGTGAGGGCAGGGAGCTACGAGCAGTACTTC.

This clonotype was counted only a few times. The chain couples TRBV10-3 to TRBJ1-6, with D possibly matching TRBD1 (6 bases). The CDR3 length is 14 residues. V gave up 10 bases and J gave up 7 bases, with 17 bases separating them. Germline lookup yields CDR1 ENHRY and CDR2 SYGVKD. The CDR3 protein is CATSWGAENSPLHF. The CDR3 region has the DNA TGTGCCACTAGTTGGGGGGCTGAAAATTCACCCCTCCACTTT.

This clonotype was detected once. CDR3 in amino acids: CASSRGTGKKAFF. CDR3 nucleotide sequence: TGTGCCAGCAGTCGAGGGACGGGGAAAAAAGCTTTCTTT. The chain uses TRBV6-1 and TRBJ1-1, with D perhaps matching TRBD1 (5 bases). The CDR3 extends over 13 amino acids. CDR1 MNHNS and CDR2 SASEGT come from the germline V gene. Trimming took 5 bases from V and 9 from J, leaving 16 bases between them.

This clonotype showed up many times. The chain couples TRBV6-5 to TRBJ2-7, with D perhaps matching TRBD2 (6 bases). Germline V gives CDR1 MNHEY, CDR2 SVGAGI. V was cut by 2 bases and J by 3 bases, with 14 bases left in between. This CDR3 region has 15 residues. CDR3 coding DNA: TGTGCCAGCAGTTACGACTCCGGGACTCGCTACGAGCAGTACTTC. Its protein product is CASSYDSGTRYEQYF.

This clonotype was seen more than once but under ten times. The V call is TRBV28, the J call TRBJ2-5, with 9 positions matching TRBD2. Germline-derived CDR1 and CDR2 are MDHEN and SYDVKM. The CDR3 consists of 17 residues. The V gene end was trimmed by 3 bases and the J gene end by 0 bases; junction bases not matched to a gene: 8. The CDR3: CASSFPGVAGDQETQYF. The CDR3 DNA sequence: TGTGCCAGCAGTTTCCCCGGGGTAGCGGGGGACCAAGAGACCCAGTACTTC. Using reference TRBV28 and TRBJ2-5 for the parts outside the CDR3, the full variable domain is DVKVTQSSRYLVKRTGEKVFLECVQDMDHENMFWYRQDPGLGLRLIYFSYDVKMKEKGDIPEGYSVSREKKERFSLILESASTNQTSMYLCASSFPGVAGDQETQYFGPGTRLLVL.

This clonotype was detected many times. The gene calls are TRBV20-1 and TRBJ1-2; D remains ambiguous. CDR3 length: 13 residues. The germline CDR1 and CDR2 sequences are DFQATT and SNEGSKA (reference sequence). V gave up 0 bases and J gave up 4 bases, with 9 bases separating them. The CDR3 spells CSARDDARYGYTF. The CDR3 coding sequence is TGCAGTGCTAGAGATGACGCGCGCTATGGCTACACCTTC.

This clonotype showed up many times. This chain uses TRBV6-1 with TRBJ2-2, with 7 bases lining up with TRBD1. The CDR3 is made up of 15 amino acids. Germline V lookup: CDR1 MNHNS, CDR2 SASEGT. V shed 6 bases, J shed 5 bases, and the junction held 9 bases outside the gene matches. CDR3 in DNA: TGTGCCAGCAGGGATCGACAGGGAAGGACCGGGGAGCTGTTTTTT. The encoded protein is CASRDRQGRTGELFF.

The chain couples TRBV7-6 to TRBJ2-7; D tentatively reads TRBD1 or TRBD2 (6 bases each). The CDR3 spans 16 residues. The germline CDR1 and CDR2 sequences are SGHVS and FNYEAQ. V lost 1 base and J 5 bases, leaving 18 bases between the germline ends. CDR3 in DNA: TGTGCCAGCAGCTTAGAGGGGGGCAGGTCTGTAGACGAGCAGTACTTC. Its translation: CASSLEGGRSVDEQYF.

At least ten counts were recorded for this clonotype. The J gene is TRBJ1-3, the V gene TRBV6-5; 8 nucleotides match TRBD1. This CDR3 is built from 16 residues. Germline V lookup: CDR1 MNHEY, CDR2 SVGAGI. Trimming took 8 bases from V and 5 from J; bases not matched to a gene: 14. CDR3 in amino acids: CASRTRQGMSRNTIYF. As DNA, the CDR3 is TGTGCCAGCCGTACTCGACAGGGGATGTCTAGAAACACCATATATTTT.

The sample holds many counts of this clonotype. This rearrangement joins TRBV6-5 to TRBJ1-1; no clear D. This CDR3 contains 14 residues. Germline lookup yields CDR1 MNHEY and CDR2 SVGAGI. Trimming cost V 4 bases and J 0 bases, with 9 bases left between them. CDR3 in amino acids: CASSWAQLNTEAFF. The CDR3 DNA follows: TGTGCCAGCAGTTGGGCTCAATTGAACACTGAAGCTTTCTTT.

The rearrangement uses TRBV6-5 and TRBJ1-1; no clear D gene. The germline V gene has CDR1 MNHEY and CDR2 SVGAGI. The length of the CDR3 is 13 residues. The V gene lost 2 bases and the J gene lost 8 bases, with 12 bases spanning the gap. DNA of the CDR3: TGTGCCAGCAGTTACAAGGCGGCAGCCGAAGCTTTCTTT. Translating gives CASSYKAAAEAFF.